Listed here are 27 T cell receptor beta chains from one sample, sequenced in a study of blood T cell repertoires in COVID-19. Profiling relied on immunoSEQ multiplex PCR, and the TCRdb table lists in-frame clones only, not all of them. Here the sample spans about 240,000 clones, about four fifths being singletons. Sequences were obtained from peripheral blood. These TCRs come from a woman aged 18-30 years with acute or convalescent COVID-19.

V and J are TRBV21-1 and TRBJ1-5; TRBD1 is the table's D call, not checked against the DNA. TRBV21-1 is labeled a pseudogene. This CDR3 is built from 19 residues. The CDR3 coding sequence is TGTGCCAGCAGCAAACCCATAACGGACAGTGGCGAAAGCAATCAGCCCCAGCATTTT. This codes for CASSKPITDSGESNQPQHF.

V gene TRBV20-1 combines with J gene TRBJ2-5; D is ambiguous. Trimming removed 4 bases at V and 2 bases at J, with 5 bases between. The CDR3 contains 11 residues. Germline V gene sequence: CDR1 DFQATT, CDR2 SNEGSKA (reference sequence). CDR3 region: CSATVQETQYF. The DNA for the CDR3 is TGCAGTGCTACAGTACAAGAGACCCAGTACTTC.

This clone was detected only a few times. V gene TRBV7-6 combines with J gene TRBJ1-1; perhaps TRBD1 as D (6 bases). CDR1 is SGHVS, CDR2 FNYEAQ, per germline. Trimming removed 1 base from V and 0 bases from J, with 12 bases in between. The CDR3 is 16 residues long. This CDR3 reads CASSLVLAGVNTEAFF. The DNA for the CDR3 is TGTGCCAGCAGCTTAGTGTTGGCAGGGGTGAACACTGAAGCTTTCTTT. The full variable domain, rest sourced from reference TRBV7-6 and TRBJ1-1, is GAGVSQSPRYKVTKRGQDVALRCDPISGHVSLYWYRQALGQGPEFLTYFNYEAQQDKSGLPNDRFSAERPEGSISTLTIQRTEQRDSAMYRCASSLVLAGVNTEAFFGQGTRLTVV.

V and J are TRBV6-5 and TRBJ1-2; 8 bases agree with TRBD1. This CDR3 has 13 amino acids. Germline assignment: CDR1 MNHEY and CDR2 SVGAGI. The trim removed 7 bases at V and 8 bases at J, leaving 9 bases unmatched. The CDR3 sequence: CASKPQGAGGYTF. The CDR3 bases are TGTGCCAGCAAGCCCCAGGGGGCAGGAGGCTACACCTTC.

There are a few counts of this clone. The chain joins TRBV6-5 to TRBJ1-6, with 9 bases lining up with TRBD1. Unmatched junction bases numbered 0, after V lost 0 bases and J lost 6 bases. This CDR3 comprises 15 residues. Germline loops: CDR1 MNHEY, CDR2 SVGAGI. CDR3 DNA: TGTGCCAGCAGTTACTCGGGACAGGGTAATTCACCCCTCCACTTT. It codes for CASSYSGQGNSPLHF.

The chain combines TRBV6-6 with TRBJ2-3, with TRBD2 as a possible D gene (6 bases). Trimming took off 1 base at V and 0 bases at J, with 8 bases between the two ends. The CDR3 loop spans 15 amino acids. Germline V lookup: CDR1 MNHNY, CDR2 SVGAGI (reference sequence). In DNA, the CDR3 is TGTGCCAGCAGTTACTATCGGGGGAGCACAGATACGCAGTATTTT. Its protein product is CASSYYRGSTDTQYF.

The chain recombines TRBV27 with TRBJ2-7, with TRBD1 as a possible D gene (5 bases). This CDR3 has 16 residues. Germline assignment: CDR1 MNHEY and CDR2 SMNVEV (reference sequence). V was cut by 3 bases and J by 4 bases, with 19 bases left in between. The DNA for the CDR3 is TGTGCCAGCAGTTTGACCTCACAGGAAGGGGTTTACGAGCAGTACTTC. Its translation is CASSLTSQEGVYEQYF.

The rearrangement joins TRBV28 to TRBJ2-4; 7 bases are shared with TRBD2. V lost 5 bases and J lost 8; bases outside the gene matches: 6. This CDR3 is built from 13 residues. The V gene's germline CDR1 is MDHEN and CDR2 SYDVKM. The CDR3, as DNA: TGTGCCAGCAGTCGGACTAGTATGGACATTCAGTACTTC. Translated: CASSRTSMDIQYF.

J is TRBJ2-7 and V is TRBV5-1; TRBD1 aligns across 7 bases. Unmatched junction bases numbered 10, after V lost 5 bases and J lost 2 bases. CDR3 length: 15 residues. In germline, CDR1 is SGHRS, CDR2 YFSETQ. The CDR3 here is CASRPGTADPYEQYF. The CDR3, as DNA: TGCGCCAGCAGACCCGGGACAGCCGATCCCTACGAGCAGTACTTC.

This clone was counted a single time. At one end, the junction sequence differs from germline, possibly due to a read error. The chain uses TRBV7-8 and TRBJ2-1; TRBD2 agrees at 12 bases. Germline V gives CDR1 SGHVS, CDR2 FQNEAQ. The CDR3 contains 18 residues. The CDR3 spells CAGSLEARLAGANNEQFF. DNA for the CDR3: TGTGCCGGCAGCTTAGAGGCCAGACTAGCGGGAGCTAATAATGAGCAGTTCTTC.

CDR3 DNA: TGTGCCAGCAGTAGGGGAGGTGGCAATCAGCCCCAGCATTTT. Translation: CASSRGGGNQPQHF. The rearrangement joins TRBV27 to TRBJ1-5, with D possibly TRBD1 on 5 matching bases. Per germline, CDR1 MNHEY and CDR2 SMNVEV (reference sequence). The CDR3 length is 14 residues. Trimming shortened V by 5 bases and J by 2 bases, and 10 bases separated the two germline ends.

The chain combines TRBV9 with TRBJ2-5, with 8 bases aligning to TRBD2. The J segment lost 2 bases and the V segment lost 0 bases, leaving 12 bases of the junction unmatched. The CDR3 length is 18 residues. The germline V gene encodes CDR1 SGDLS and CDR2 YYNGEE. The CDR3 DNA is TGTGCCAGCAGCGTAGTTGGGTTATTGGCTAGCGGGCAAGAGACCCAGTACTTC. Residues: CASSVVGLLASGQETQYF.

The chain is built from TRBV30 and TRBJ2-2; TRBD2 matches 9 bases. V was clipped by 5 bases and J by 2 bases; unmatched bases: 18. This CDR3 region has 19 residues. The germline gives CDR1 GTSNPN, CDR2 SVGIG (reference sequence). CDR3 in DNA: TGTGCCTGGCAGGAAAGGGGACTAGCCTTTCCCCGCAACACCGGGGAGCTGTTTTTT. This gives the protein CAWQERGLAFPRNTGELFF.

This clone was detected a few times. The chain employs TRBV6-5 and TRBJ1-5; a possible D gene is TRBD1 (6 bases). The CDR3 extends over 10 amino acids. CDR1 is MNHEY and CDR2 is SVGAGI in the germline V gene. The CDR3 here is CVFRGQPQHF. In nucleotides, the CDR3 is TGTGTTTTCAGGGGTCAGCCCCAGCATTTT.

The chain has TRBV19 and TRBJ2-7; the match to TRBD1 covers 8 bases. CDR3 size: 13 residues. V lost 5 bases, J lost 3 bases, and 3 bases stayed unmatched. Per germline, CDR1 LNHDA and CDR2 SQIVND (reference sequence). CDR3 residues: CASSLQGDYEQYF. The CDR3 nucleotides are TGTGCCAGTAGTCTACAGGGGGACTACGAGCAGTACTTC.

The chain couples TRBV11-3 to TRBJ2-7; D remains unclear. Trimming stripped 1 base from V and 1 base from J, with 20 bases between. The CDR3 runs to 18 residues. The germline V gene has CDR1 SGHNT and CDR2 YENEEA. CDR3 protein: CASSLVMGRKNLSYEQYF. CDR3 sequence (DNA): TGTGCCAGCAGCTTAGTCATGGGCAGGAAGAACCTATCCTACGAGCAGTACTTC.

The CDR3 loop is CASSLVAGASYNEQFF. CDR3 DNA: TGTGCCAGCAGCTTAGTTGCAGGGGCGTCCTACAATGAGCAGTTCTTC. The chain employs TRBV7-9 and TRBJ2-1; a possible D gene is TRBD1 (6 bases). Looked up from germline, CDR1 is SEHNR and CDR2 is FQNEAQ (reference sequence). The CDR3 is made up of 16 amino acids. V lost 1 base to trimming and J lost 1 base, with 11 bases between them.

This clone was detected only a few times. This chain uses TRBV4-2 with TRBJ2-6, with 11 bases fitting TRBD2. V shed 1 base, J shed 0 bases, and the junction held 8 bases outside the gene matches. This CDR3 is built from 20 residues. Germline V gene data show CDR1 as LGHNA and CDR2 as YNFKEQ. Here the CDR3 DNA reads TGTGCCAGCAGCCAAGCCCTAGCGGGAGGCACAATCTCTGGGGCCAACGTCCTGACTTTC. Translating gives CASSQALAGGTISGANVLTF.

The chain uses TRBV28 and TRBJ2-3, with 12 bases identical to TRBD2. The CDR3 runs 16 residues. The ends lost 4 bases at V and 2 bases at J; junction bases unmatched: 4. CDR1 and CDR2 (germline): MDHEN, SYDVKM. The CDR3 here is CASSWLAGGATDTQYF. DNA of the CDR3: TGTGCCAGCAGTTGGCTAGCGGGAGGGGCCACAGATACGCAGTATTTT.

This chain joins TRBV6-6 and TRBJ1-4, with TRBD1 identical over 9 bases. The germline gives CDR1 MNHNY, CDR2 SVGAGI (reference sequence). This CDR3 is built from 13 residues. With 7 bases clipped from V and 8 bases from J, the junction kept 5 bases outside the gene matches. CDR3 protein: CASMGTGKEKLFF. The CDR3 nucleotides read TGTGCCAGCATGGGGACAGGGAAAGAAAAACTGTTTTTT.

The genes are TRBV7-2 and TRBJ2-7, with 7 nucleotides matching TRBD1. The CDR3 runs to 17 residues. Germline CDR1 reads SGHTA; CDR2 reads FQGNSA. After removal of 5 bases from V and 1 base from J, the junction contained 14 bases not matched to a gene. The CDR3 sequence: CASSRKTGQQASYEQYF. Written as DNA, the CDR3 is TGTGCCAGCAGCCGGAAAACGGGACAGCAGGCTTCCTACGAGCAGTACTTC.

The chain uses TRBV28 and TRBJ1-2; D call uncertain. This CDR3 spans 15 amino acids. Germline CDR1 and CDR2: MDHEN and SYDVKM. V dropped 3 bases and J dropped 3 bases, with 14 bases sitting between them. The CDR3 reads CASSLLSFPHYGYTF. CDR3 DNA sequence: TGTGCCAGCAGTTTGCTGAGCTTCCCCCACTATGGCTACACCTTC.

V usage is TRBV5-1 and J usage is TRBJ2-2, with TRBD2 matching over 9 bases. The CDR3 loop spans 15 amino acids. CDR1 is SGHRS, CDR2 YFSETQ, per germline. Trimming removed 7 bases from V and 4 bases from J; junction bases left unmatched: 8. CDR3 amino acids: CASEGLAEITGELFF. The CDR3 bases are TGCGCCAGCGAGGGACTAGCAGAGATCACCGGGGAGCTGTTTTTT.

This clone has only a few counts. The chain links TRBV28 to TRBJ1-3, with D uncertain. V dropped 4 bases and J dropped 4 bases, with 14 bases sitting between them. CDR3 length: 15 amino acids. The germline gives CDR1 MDHEN, CDR2 SYDVKM. The DNA for the CDR3 is TGTGCCAGCAGTTCCGCGGATGCTTCAGGAAACACCATATATTTT. It codes for CASSSADASGNTIYF.

The CDR3 nucleotides read TGTGCCAGCAGTTACGTGGACGGGAGCTCTGGAAACACCATATATTTT. This codes for CASSYVDGSSGNTIYF. The V and J genes are TRBV6-6 and TRBJ1-3; D is ambiguous. V lost 2 bases, J lost 0 bases, and 11 bases lay in between. CDR1 is MNHNY and CDR2 is SVGAGI in the germline V gene (reference sequence). The CDR3 extends over 16 amino acids.

The CDR3 is CASSRQGYANQPQHF. The CDR3 DNA reads TGTGCCAGCAGTAGACAGGGGTACGCCAATCAGCCCCAGCATTTT. This sequence joins TRBV6-5 and TRBJ1-5; 8 bases are a match to TRBD1. The CDR3 runs 15 residues. Germline lookup yields CDR1 MNHEY and CDR2 SVGAGI. The V segment lost 5 bases and the J segment 3 bases; nucleotides outside the gene matches: 6.

This clone was seen only once. The rearrangement joins TRBV5-1 to TRBJ1-6; 7 positions agree with TRBD1. The V gene end was trimmed by 1 base and the J gene end by 7 bases; junction bases not matched to a gene: 5. The CDR3 spans 15 residues. Germline loops: CDR1 SGHRS, CDR2 YFSETQ. CDR3 nucleotides: TGCGCCAGCAGCTTGAAGGGGGACAGAAATTCACCCCTCCACTTT. Its protein is CASSLKGDRNSPLHF. Full variable domain (rest looked up from reference TRBV5-1 and TRBJ1-6): KAGVTQTPRYLIKTRGQQVTLSCSPISGHRSVSWYQQTPGQGLQFLFEYFSETQRNKGNFPGRFSGRQFSNSRSEMNVSTLELGDSALYLCASSLKGDRNSPLHFGNGTRLTVT.